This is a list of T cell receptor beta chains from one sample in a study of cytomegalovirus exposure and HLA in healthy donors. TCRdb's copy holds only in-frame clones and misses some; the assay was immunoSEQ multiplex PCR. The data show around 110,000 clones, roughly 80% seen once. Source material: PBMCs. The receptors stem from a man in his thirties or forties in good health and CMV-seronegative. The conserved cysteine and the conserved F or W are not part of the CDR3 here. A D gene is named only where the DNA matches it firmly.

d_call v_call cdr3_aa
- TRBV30 AWSQRRGTGNTIY
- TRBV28 AGNRVNQPQH
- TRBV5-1 ASSLGIQGQETQY
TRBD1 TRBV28 ASSLSTGQGINQPQH
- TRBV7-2 ASSSPSRGGDSGANVLT
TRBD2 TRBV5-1 ASSFSSGESYNEQF
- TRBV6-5 ASSYNMETQY
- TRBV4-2 ASSRGVDYNSPLH
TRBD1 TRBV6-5 ATRDRGSEETQY
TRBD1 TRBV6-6 ASSHPGQGFYEQY
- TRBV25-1 APQSLLT
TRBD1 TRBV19 ASGTGGYNEQF
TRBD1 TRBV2 ASSGTAGTANEEKLF
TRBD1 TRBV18 ASSLGQGAYEQY
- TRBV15 ATSREVVGLYNEQF
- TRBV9 ATRAGDTGELF
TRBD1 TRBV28 ASSLTGQGYGYT
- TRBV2 ASSFGGGTGANGLT
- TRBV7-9 ASSLDGGFTVYGYT
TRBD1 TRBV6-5 ASSPLRQGKDTQY
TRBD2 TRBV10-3 AISERGEGEQF